The 32 T cell receptor beta chains presented below share a single source sample, sequenced in a study of regulatory T cells in long-lasting Graves disease. Documented time point: newly diagnosed GD, antithyroid drugs for less than 3 months. The authors made the TCR library using RNA they extracted from PBMCs. The TCR beta library used iRepertoire HTBI primers with Arm-PCR amplification of CDR3. MiXCR, run by TCRdb on the multiplex PCR reads, gives a single entry per CDR3 protein. The table shows just over 600,000 distinct CDR3 sequences, with 15% to 20% occurring only once. The sample was also linked to a second study, of T cells in Graves' hyperthyroidism and ophthalmopathy.

The source was peripheral blood mononuclear cells (PBMCs), collected at new diagnosis, from a patient treated with antithyroid drugs. These receptors originate from a woman in her 30s with Graves disease.

This clonotype was seen a few times. The chain employs TRBV5-1 and TRBJ2-6; D ambiguous. This CDR3 has 18 amino acids. CDR1 is SGHRS, CDR2 YFSETQ, per germline. Trimming removed 4 bases from V and 0 bases from J, with 17 bases in between. The CDR3 reads CASSPHEGPYSGANVLTF. The CDR3 coding sequence is TGCGCCAGCAGCCCTCATGAAGGGCCCTACTCTGGGGCCAACGTCCTGACTTTC.

This clonotype was recorded at least ten times. The J gene is TRBJ2-7, the V gene TRBV12-3 or TRBV12-4, with D perhaps assigned TRBD1 or TRBD2 (5 bases each). The CDR3 is made up of 14 amino acids. V was pared by 5 bases and J by 3 bases, with 14 bases between. The CDR3: CASSPGTAVYEQYF. The CDR3 bases are TGTGCCAGCAGTCCGGGGACGGCGGTCTACGAGCAGTACTTC.

Here the CDR3 reads CASSLGTSAGTDTQYF. In DNA, the CDR3 is TGTGCCAGCAGCTTAGGAACTAGCGCCGGCACAGATACGCAGTATTTT. V is TRBV7-3 and J is TRBJ2-3; 7 bases fit TRBD2. The CDR3 runs 16 residues. V was pared by 2 bases and J by 1 base, with 6 bases of the junction left unmatched. Germline loops: CDR1 SGHTA, CDR2 FQGTGA.

This clonotype was counted a few times. The chain combines TRBV10-1 with TRBJ2-2, with D possibly matching TRBD2 (7 bases). From germline, CDR1 is WNHNN and CDR2 SYGVQD (reference sequence). V lost 6 bases to trimming and J lost 4 bases, with 15 bases between them. This CDR3 region has 15 residues. CDR3 region: CASRAGGRSTGELFF. CDR3 coding DNA: TGCGCCAGCAGAGCCGGGGGGCGAAGCACCGGGGAGCTGTTTTTT.

This clonotype was seen a handful of times. The chain's CDR3 is CATRLINQPQHF. CDR3 nucleotide sequence: TGTGCCACGAGACTCATCAATCAGCCCCAGCATTTT. V gene TRBV28 combines with J gene TRBJ1-5; D unclear. V lost 10 bases and J lost 3, with 10 bases in between. The CDR3 has 12 residues. CDR1 MDHEN and CDR2 SYDVKM come from the germline V gene.

The chain recombines TRBV20-1 with TRBJ2-7; D is perhaps TRBD1 or TRBD2 (5 bases each). The V end lost 6 bases, the J end lost 1 base, and 19 bases lay between the germline ends. There are 15 residues in the CDR3. Germline values: CDR1 DFQATT, CDR2 SNEGSKA (reference sequence). CDR3 region: CSAPSPGTVSYEQYF. The CDR3 bases are TGCAGTGCCCCCTCCCCCGGGACGGTATCCTACGAGCAGTACTTC.

This clonotype has ten or more counts. The chain uses TRBV19 and TRBJ1-2; D is unresolved. The CDR3 loop spans 13 amino acids. CDR1 and CDR2 (germline): LNHDA, SQIVND (reference sequence). Between the trimmed V and J ends, which lost 6 bases and 2 bases, there was a span of 10 bases. The CDR3 spells CASRSHGNYGYTF. The CDR3 coding sequence is TGTGCCAGTAGAAGCCACGGAAACTATGGCTACACCTTC.

This clonotype appeared a few times. This chain joins TRBV20-1 and TRBJ2-1; 10 nucleotides line up with TRBD2. CDR1 is DFQATT, CDR2 SNEGSKA, per germline (reference sequence). V trimming: 3 bases; J trimming: 10 bases; junction bases outside the gene matches: 9. This CDR3 has 14 residues. The CDR3 DNA sequence: TGCAGTGCTAGGGCTAGCGGGAGTACTCAGGAGCAGTTCTTC. Its translation: CSARASGSTQEQFF.

This clonotype has only a few counts. This chain links TRBV11-3 with TRBJ2-7; tentatively, D is TRBD2 (6 bases). CDR1 is SGHNT and CDR2 is YENEEA in the germline V gene. V was trimmed by 2 bases and J by 0 bases, leaving 11 bases between them. The CDR3 has 15 amino acids. CDR3 protein: CASSLSGLPSYEQYF. Here the CDR3 DNA reads TGTGCCAGCAGCTTATCGGGACTCCCCTCCTACGAGCAGTACTTC.

The CDR3 reads CSAYGKRETQYF. The CDR3 DNA reads TGCAGTGCCTACGGCAAGCGGGAGACCCAGTACTTC. The V call is TRBV20-1, the J call TRBJ2-5, with a tentative D call TRBD2 (5 bases). The germline V gene has CDR1 DFQATT and CDR2 SNEGSKA (reference sequence). V lost 6 bases and J 5 bases, leaving 13 bases between the germline ends. There are 12 residues in the CDR3.

In regard to this clonotype: With a much larger clone just one base away, this may be a read error. V and J are TRBV28 and TRBJ2-5, with D possibly called TRBD1 or TRBD2 (6 bases each). V was shortened by 11 bases and J by 5 bases, with 24 bases between the two germline ends. There are 15 residues in the CDR3. Germline loops: CDR1 MDHEN, CDR2 SYDVKM. The CDR3 here is CAGGAQGWSTETQYF. The CDR3 DNA reads as TGTGCCGGCGGGGCACAGGGATGGTCGACGGAGACCCAGTACTTC.

This CDR3 is CSVENRGGNYGYTF. CDR3 sequence (DNA): TGCAGCGTTGAAAACCGGGGAGGTAACTATGGCTACACCTTC. This chain connects TRBV29-1 to TRBJ1-2; D not resolved. Germline CDR1 reads SQVTM; CDR2 reads ANQGSEA. Trimming left V 2 bases short and J 1 base short, with 11 bases between. This CDR3 spans 14 amino acids.

In its sample, this clonotype was seen many times. V is TRBV20-1 and J is TRBJ2-5; maybe TRBD2 (6 bases). The CDR3 runs 13 residues. The germline V gene encodes CDR1 DFQATT and CDR2 SNEGSKA (reference sequence). V was pared by 4 bases and J by 5 bases, with 14 bases between. CDR3: CSAKTPGRETQYF. The DNA for the CDR3 is TGCAGTGCTAAGACACCGGGGAGGGAGACCCAGTACTTC.

This clonotype was counted many times. The J gene is TRBJ2-1, the V gene TRBV2; D is uncertain. Germline CDR1 SNHLY, CDR2 FYNNEI. The CDR3 loop spans 11 amino acids. V was cut by 7 bases and J by 2 bases, with 3 bases left in between. DNA of the CDR3: TGTGCCAGCAAGCCCTACAATGAGCAGTTCTTC. It translates to CASKPYNEQFF.

At least ten counts were recorded for this clonotype. The chain combines TRBV28 with TRBJ2-1; TRBD1 matches at 7 bases. Looked up from germline, CDR1 is MDHEN and CDR2 is SYDVKM. There are 15 residues in the CDR3. The V segment lost 3 bases and the J segment 14 bases; nucleotides outside the gene matches: 16. CDR3 nucleotide sequence: TGTGCCAGCAGTTTCGGTGACAGGGAAGAGGGTTCAAAGTTCTTC. This sequence encodes CASSFGDREEGSKFF. Full variable domain (remainder filled in from reference TRBV28 and TRBJ2-1): DVKVTQSSRYLVKRTGEKVFLECVQDMDHENMFWYRQDPGLGLRLIYFSYDVKMKEKGDIPEGYSVSREKKERFSLILESASTNQTSMYLCASSFGDREEGSKFFGPGTRLTVL.

The V and J genes are TRBV14 and TRBJ1-4; D unclear. Germline lookup yields CDR1 SGHDN and CDR2 FVKESK. The CDR3 contains 14 residues. V was trimmed by 1 base and J by 4 bases, leaving 7 bases between them. In nucleotides, the CDR3 is TGTGCCAGCAGCCAAGTGGCCTATAATGAAAAACTGTTTTTT. Translation: CASSQVAYNEKLFF.

The rearrangement uses TRBV30 and TRBJ1-5; D remains unclear. V was pared by 2 bases and J by 7 bases, with 12 bases between. CDR1 is GTSNPN and CDR2 is SVGIG in the germline V gene (reference sequence). The CDR3 is 13 amino acids. CDR3: CAWSLATGQPQHF. CDR3 DNA: TGTGCCTGGAGTCTAGCGACCGGGCAGCCCCAGCATTTT.

This clonotype was seen ten or more times. The genes are TRBV28 and TRBJ1-3; no clear D. V lost 7 bases and J 5 bases, leaving 9 bases between the germline ends. Germline V gene data show CDR1 as MDHEN and CDR2 as SYDVKM. This CDR3 has 12 residues. CDR3 sequence reads: CASTSDRNTIYF. Written as DNA, the CDR3 is TGTGCCAGCACGTCGGACCGAAACACCATATATTTT. Supplemented by reference TRBV28 and TRBJ1-3, the full variable domain reads DVKVTQSSRYLVKRTGEKVFLECVQDMDHENMFWYRQDPGLGLRLIYFSYDVKMKEKGDIPEGYSVSREKKERFSLILESASTNQTSMYLCASTSDRNTIYFGEGSWLTVV.

This clonotype was observed many times. The junction differs from germline at one of its ends, possibly a read error. This chain joins TRBV28 and TRBJ1-4; TRBD1 is a possible D gene (6 bases). This CDR3 spans 14 amino acids. Germline V lookup: CDR1 MDHEN, CDR2 SYDVKM. CDR3 DNA sequence: TGTGCCAGCAGTTTCGGGGGGGCCCTCCCACGGGTGATTTTT. Translating it yields CASSFGGALPRVIF.

This clonotype was counted a few times. The rearrangement joins TRBV2 to TRBJ2-7; 9 bases are a match to TRBD2. V lost 7 bases and J lost 7; bases outside the gene matches: 8. The V gene's germline CDR1 is SNHLY and CDR2 FYNNEI. This CDR3 has 13 residues. Written as DNA, the CDR3 is TGTGCCAGCAAGGCGGGAGGGCCGGGGGAGCAGTACTTC. It codes for CASKAGGPGEQYF.

The chain joins TRBV5-1 to TRBJ2-3; TRBD2 aligns across 9 bases. This CDR3 is built from 16 residues. In germline, CDR1 is SGHRS, CDR2 YFSETQ. V lost 0 bases to trimming and J lost 4 bases; unmatched junction nucleotides: 6. The CDR3 DNA reads TGCGCCAGCAGCTTGGGGGATAGCGGGAGATCAGATACGCAGTATTTT. This codes for CASSLGDSGRSDTQYF.

On this clonotype itself: A junction boundary mismatches the germline segment, possibly from a read error. The genes are TRBV7-9 and TRBJ2-1; 7 positions agree with TRBD2. The CDR3 length is 13 residues. Germline CDR1 SEHNR, CDR2 FQNEAQ (reference sequence). The CDR3 region has the DNA TGTGCCAGCTCGGCTAGCGGATACAATGAGCAGCTCTTC. This translates into CASSASGYNEQLF.

The sample holds many counts of this clonotype. The chain carries TRBV28 and TRBJ2-3; TRBD1 matches at 7 bases. Germline trimming cut 6 bases from V and 5 bases from J; bases unmatched to any gene: 8. This CDR3 has 14 amino acids. Germline CDR1 MDHEN, CDR2 SYDVKM. The DNA of the CDR3 is TGTGCCAGCAGCCCCGGGGACAGAGGAGATACGCAGTATTTT. Protein sequence: CASSPGDRGDTQYF.

This clonotype was found many times. This sequence joins TRBV6-1 and TRBJ2-3; possible D gene TRBD1, 5 bases. CDR1 and CDR2 from the germline V gene are MNHNS and SASEGT. V lost 6 bases, J lost 3 bases, and 19 bases lay in between. CDR3 length equals 16 residues. DNA of the CDR3: TGTGCCAGCAGCTTAGCCGCCCAGGGAAGAACAGATACGCAGTATTTT. Residues: CASSLAAQGRTDTQYF.

This clonotype was recorded a few times. The gene calls are TRBV4-2 and TRBJ2-7, with TRBD2 identical over 12 bases. With 0 bases clipped from V and 7 bases from J, the junction kept 7 bases outside the gene matches. The CDR3 has 16 amino acids. Germline V gives CDR1 LGHNA, CDR2 YNFKEQ. The CDR3 region has the DNA TGTGCCAGCAGCCAAGATGTCACTAGCGGGAGGTGGGAGCAGTACTTC. Translating it yields CASSQDVTSGRWEQYF.

The genes are TRBV6-8 and TRBJ2-1, with 7 bases matching TRBD1. Germline-derived CDR1 and CDR2 are MNHGY and SAAAGT. CDR3 length: 15 residues. The V segment lost 9 bases and the J segment 0 bases; nucleotides outside the gene matches: 8. CDR3 DNA: TGTGCCAGTGAGGGGGCCATTAGCTCCTACAATGAGCAGTTCTTC. This translates into CASEGAISSYNEQFF.

This clonotype was counted many times. The DNA of the CDR3 is TGTGCCAGCAGACCCGACGGGGGACCCCTCCACTTT. As protein: CASRPDGGPLHF. The rearrangement links TRBV11-2 to TRBJ1-6; D perhaps matches TRBD1 (5 bases). CDR1 SGHAT and CDR2 FQNNGV come from the germline V gene. The CDR3 extends over 12 amino acids. With 6 bases removed from V and 12 bases from J, the gap between germline ends came to 12 bases.

A word on this clonotype: A much larger clonotype is one base distant, so this may be a read error. V and J are TRBV7-2 and TRBJ2-3, with unresolved D. CDR3 size: 11 residues. Trimming stripped 10 bases from V and 5 bases from J, with 10 bases between. Looked up from germline, CDR1 is SGHTA and CDR2 is FQGNSA. CDR3 region: CANQSIDTQYF. The CDR3 bases are TGTGCCAACCAATCGATAGATACGCAGTATTTT.

This clonotype was picked up a small number of times. The chain carries TRBV6-1 and TRBJ2-7, with TRBD2 matching 13 bases. The CDR3 is 15 amino acids. Germline CDR1 MNHNS, CDR2 SASEGT. V trimming: 6 bases; J trimming: 6 bases; junction bases outside the gene matches: 8. Here the CDR3 reads CASSLGLAGASEQYF. The CDR3 DNA is TGTGCCAGCAGCCTCGGACTAGCGGGAGCGTCCGAGCAGTACTTC.

Many counts were recorded for this clonotype. The rearrangement joins TRBV28 to TRBJ1-5; D is perhaps TRBD1 (6 bases). The CDR3 is 15 amino acids. Germline V lookup: CDR1 MDHEN, CDR2 SYDVKM. V lost 5 bases and J lost 7, with 18 bases in between. The CDR3 here is CASSPTGSGRQPQHF. DNA of the CDR3: TGTGCCAGCAGTCCAACAGGGTCGGGGCGGCAGCCCCAGCATTTT.

Concerning this clonotype: This may stem from a read error, because a much larger clone lies one nucleotide away. This chain joins TRBV5-1 and TRBJ1-1; D might be TRBD1 (5 bases). Germline V gives CDR1 SGHRS, CDR2 YFSETQ. The ends were cut back, 4 bases at V and 4 bases at J, with 17 bases in the middle. The CDR3 contains 15 residues. CDR3 coding DNA: TGCGCCAGCAGCGGTAGGGGTTTGAGGGGCACTGAAGCTTTCTTT. It yields the protein CASSGRGLRGTEAFF. The full variable domain, its missing parts supplied by reference TRBV5-1 and TRBJ1-1, is KAGVTQTPRYLIKTRGQQVTLSCSPISGHRSVSWYQQTPGQGLQFLFEYFSETQRNKGNFPGRFSGRQFSNSRSEMNVSTLELGDSALYLCASSGRGLRGTEAFFGQGTRLTVV.

This clonotype has a count of ten or more. The chain has TRBV20-1 and TRBJ2-7; a weak D match, TRBD1 (6 bases). Trimming took 6 bases from V and 0 from J, leaving 15 bases between them. CDR3 size: 14 residues. CDR1 and CDR2 (germline): DFQATT, SNEGSKA (reference sequence). CDR3 sequence (DNA): TGCAGTGCCCACAGGGCCGAGGACTCCTACGAGCAGTACTTC. Translated: CSAHRAEDSYEQYF.